Each of the 6 T cell receptor beta chains below was sequenced from the same sample in a study of OX40 agonist ivuxolimab in advanced cancers. Sequenced by immunoSEQ multiplex PCR; TCRdb stores in-frame clones only, minus some. Here the sample spans tens of thousands of clones, about 85% being singletons. Sequenced here: CD4+ or CD8+ T cells sorted from blood, sampled in a trial of the OX40 agonist ivuxolimab. These receptors originate from an adult with an advanced solid tumor such as melanoma, head and neck, liver or kidney cancer.

The chain uses TRBV30 and TRBJ2-5; 14 bases align to TRBD2. After removal of 0 bases from V and 4 bases from J, the junction contained 4 bases not matched to a gene. CDR1 and CDR2 from the germline V gene are GTSNPN and SVGIG (reference sequence). The CDR3 extends over 16 amino acids. This chain's CDR3 is CAWSVAGLAGGETQYF. The CDR3 coding sequence is TGTGCCTGGAGTGTCGCTGGACTAGCGGGAGGAGAGACCCAGTACTTC.

The rearrangement uses TRBV27 and TRBJ2-7, with a weak D call TRBD2 (5 bases). The germline V gene has CDR1 MNHEY and CDR2 SMNVEV (reference sequence). This CDR3 contains 12 residues. Trimming shortened V by 2 bases and J by 6 bases, and 8 bases separated the two germline ends. The CDR3 nucleotides read TGTGCCAGCAGTTTAGAGGGTGCCGAGCAGTACTTC. This encodes CASSLEGAEQYF.

The chain has TRBV7-9 and TRBJ2-1, with TRBD2 matching over 10 bases. From germline, CDR1 is SEHNR and CDR2 FQNEAQ (reference sequence). J was trimmed by 7 bases and V by 0 bases; bases with no gene match: 9. The CDR3 covers 17 residues. CDR3 coding DNA: TGTGCCAGCAGCTTAGCTACTAGCGGGGCTATGGTGAATGAGCAGTTCTTC. It specifies CASSLATSGAMVNEQFF.

This clone has only a few counts. The rearrangement uses TRBV7-8 and TRBJ2-1; possible D gene TRBD2, 6 bases. Between the trimmed V and J ends, which lost 4 bases and 7 bases, there was a span of 17 bases. This CDR3 spans 15 amino acids. CDR1 is SGHVS, CDR2 FQNEAQ, per germline. The CDR3 DNA reads TGTGCCAGCAGCTGGGGACTCACCATGGGGAATGAGCAGTTCTTC. Encoded protein: CASSWGLTMGNEQFF. Variable domain in full (rest from reference TRBV7-8 and TRBJ2-1): GAGVSQSPRYKVAKRGQDVALRCDPISGHVSLFWYQQALGQGPEFLTYFQNEAQLDKSGLPSDRFFAERPEGSVSTLKIQRTQQEDSAVYLCASSWGLTMGNEQFFGPGTRLTVL.

The chain recombines TRBV5-5 with TRBJ2-1; D uncertain. This CDR3 contains 12 residues. Between the trimmed V and J ends, which lost 4 bases and 4 bases, there was a span of 6 bases. Germline assignment: CDR1 SGHKS and CDR2 YYEKEE (reference sequence). CDR3 sequence reads: CASSPPYNEQFF. The CDR3 DNA reads TGTGCCAGCAGCCCCCCATACAATGAGCAGTTCTTC.

This chain joins TRBV6-1 and TRBJ1-6; TRBD1 aligns across 10 bases. Germline V gives CDR1 MNHNS, CDR2 SASEGT. With 7 bases clipped from V and 7 bases from J, the junction kept 4 bases outside the gene matches. The CDR3 has 14 amino acids. In DNA, the CDR3 is TGTGCCAGCACGGGACAGGGGTGGAATTCACCCCTCCACTTT. Translation gives CASTGQGWNSPLHF.